A single sample is the source of the 21 T cell receptor beta chains below, sequenced in a study of response to subunit inactivated influenza vaccine. Each CDR3 protein is one row after TCRdb ran MiXCR on the RT-PCR reads. This table holds over 800,000 distinct CDR3 sequences, around 21% found once. The source was PBMCs from blood, collected more than 4 days after vaccination. These receptor sequences come from a man between 45 and 60 years old who received an inactivated influenza vaccine.

J is TRBJ2-1 and V is TRBV18; a weak D match, TRBD2 (6 bases). The V gene lost 5 bases and the J gene lost 5 bases, with 13 bases spanning the gap. CDR3 length equals 14 residues. The germline gives CDR1 KGHSH, CDR2 LQKENI. CDR3 amino acids: CASSAVGGNNEQFF. The CDR3 DNA sequence: TGTGCCAGCTCAGCGGTCGGGGGAAACAATGAGCAGTTCTTC.

In this sample, this clonotype turned up once. A much bigger clone sits one base away, suggesting this may be a read error. This CDR3 fails to terminate in the conserved phenylalanine or tryptophan, so it likely reflects a read error. The V call is TRBV28, the J call TRBJ2-1; 8 bases agree with TRBD2. Germline V gene sequence: CDR1 MDHEN, CDR2 SYDVKM. With 6 bases clipped from V and 4 bases from J, the junction kept 5 bases outside the gene matches. The CDR3 consists of 14 residues. The CDR3 DNA reads TGTGCCAGCAGCCAGGCGGGGGGTTACAATGAGCAGTTCTTG. This translates into CASSQAGGYNEQFL.

The chain couples TRBV7-2 to TRBJ1-1, with D uncertain. The V and J ends lost 5 bases and 2 bases respectively, with 15 bases between them. This CDR3 is built from 15 residues. Germline V lookup: CDR1 SGHTA, CDR2 FQGNSA. CDR3 loop: CASSPKRRLNTEAFF. The CDR3 DNA reads as TGTGCCAGCAGCCCAAAACGGAGACTCAACACTGAAGCTTTCTTT.

The chain is built from TRBV11-2 and TRBJ2-7, with a possible D match to TRBD2 (6 bases). Trimming took off 5 bases at V and 4 bases at J, with 18 bases between the two ends. This CDR3 is 15 amino acids long. CDR1 and CDR2 (germline): SGHAT, FQNNGV. CDR3 amino acids: CASSPTPGVRYEQYF. The CDR3, as DNA: TGTGCCAGCAGCCCCACGCCGGGGGTCCGGTACGAGCAGTACTTC.

A few counts support this clonotype. The genes are TRBV12-3 or TRBV12-4 and TRBJ1-2; 8 bases match TRBD1. Trimming removed 6 bases from V and 4 bases from J; junction bases left unmatched: 7. This CDR3 contains 14 residues. CDR3 sequence: CASSPDRGSYGYTF. The CDR3 bases are TGTGCCAGCAGCCCAGACAGGGGAAGCTATGGCTACACCTTC.

The chain uses TRBV10-3 and TRBJ2-3; no clear D gene. CDR3 size: 12 residues. From germline, CDR1 is ENHRY and CDR2 SYGVKD. Trimming stripped 8 bases from V and 9 bases from J, with 15 bases between. The CDR3 here is CAISVDKETQYF. CDR3 bases: TGTGCCATCTCTGTGGATAAAGAAACGCAGTATTTT.

In its sample, this clonotype was seen a few times. This sequence joins TRBV7-7 and TRBJ2-2; D unclear. Germline CDR1 reads SSHAT; CDR2 reads FNYEAQ (reference sequence). There are 13 residues in the CDR3. Trimming took off 5 bases at V and 6 bases at J, with 10 bases between the two ends. CDR3 coding DNA: TGTGCCAGCAGCCGTGGTGGGTCCGGGGAGCTGTTTTTT. Protein sequence: CASSRGGSGELFF. The complete variable domain, with remaining parts taken from reference TRBV7-7 and TRBJ2-2, reads GAGVSQSPRYKVTKRGQDVTLRCDPISSHATLYWYQQALGQGPEFLTYFNYEAQPDKSGLPSDRFSAERPEGSISTLTIQRTEQRDSAMYRCASSRGGSGELFFGEGSRLTVL.

This clonotype was detected a few times. As DNA, the CDR3 is TGCAGTGCTAGAGATCCCGCGCGTGGGACCCAGTACTTC. It is translated as CSARDPARGTQYF. The V and J genes are TRBV20-1 and TRBJ2-5; D call uncertain. This CDR3 is built from 13 residues. In germline, CDR1 is DFQATT, CDR2 SNEGSKA (reference sequence). The ends were cut back, 0 bases at V and 7 bases at J, with 12 bases in the middle.

This clonotype has only a few counts. The rearrangement links TRBV5-1 to TRBJ1-5, with 8 bases fitting TRBD1. There are 15 residues in the CDR3. With 0 bases clipped from V and 5 bases from J, the junction kept 4 bases outside the gene matches. Germline-derived CDR1 and CDR2 are SGHRS and YFSETQ. DNA for the CDR3: TGCGCCAGCAGCTTGGGACAGGGGCCCCATCAGCCCCAGCATTTT. It is translated as CASSLGQGPHQPQHF.

This clonotype was found many times. The rearrangement links TRBV10-3 to TRBJ1-2; a weak D match, TRBD1 (5 bases). Between the trimmed V and J ends, which lost 7 bases and 2 bases, there was a span of 17 bases. Germline-derived CDR1 and CDR2 are ENHRY and SYGVKD. The CDR3 is 15 residues long. Written as DNA, the CDR3 is TGTGCCATCACGAGAGGACAAGCCCAAAACTATGGCTACACCTTC. It encodes CAITRGQAQNYGYTF.

This chain uses TRBV3-1 with TRBJ1-6; 10 positions match TRBD1. This CDR3 has 15 amino acids. CDR1 and CDR2 (germline): LGHDT, YNNKEL (reference sequence). V trimming: 5 bases; J trimming: 10 bases; junction bases outside the gene matches: 8. The CDR3 reads CASSSGTGVKSPLHF. CDR3 in DNA: TGTGCCAGCAGCTCCGGGACAGGGGTGAAATCACCCCTCCACTTT. Drawing the rest from reference TRBV3-1 and TRBJ1-6, the complete variable domain is DTAVSQTPKYLVTQMGNDKSIKCEQNLGHDTMYWYKQDSKKFLKIMFSYNNKELIINETVPNRFSPKSPDKAHLNLHINSLELGDSAVYFCASSSGTGVKSPLHFGNGTRLTVT.

Regarding this clonotype: A read error may produce the germline difference seen at one junction end. This chain uses TRBV18 with TRBJ2-3; D not resolved. The CDR3 consists of 13 residues. From germline, CDR1 is KGHSH and CDR2 LQKENI. CDR3 loop: CARSPLNTDTQYF. The CDR3 DNA follows: TGTGCCAGATCACCACTCAACACAGATACGCAGTATTTT.

The V gene is TRBV6-1, the J gene TRBJ1-2; D may be TRBD1 (5 bases). CDR3 size: 13 residues. Germline lookup yields CDR1 MNHNS and CDR2 SASEGT. Trimming stripped 6 bases from V and 4 bases from J, with 12 bases between. The CDR3 bases are TGTGCCAGCAGAGCGACAGTTATCTATGGCTACACCTTC. Protein: CASRATVIYGYTF.

CDR3 nucleotides: TGCGCCAGCAGCTTGGTATCTAGCGGGGGGAACACAGATACGCAGTATTTT. Protein product: CASSLVSSGGNTDTQYF. The J gene is TRBJ2-3, the V gene TRBV5-1; the match to TRBD2 covers 11 bases. This CDR3 comprises 17 residues. CDR1 SGHRS and CDR2 YFSETQ come from the germline V gene. Trimming took 0 bases from V and 2 from J; bases not matched to a gene: 5.

This chain joins TRBV7-9 and TRBJ2-3; maybe TRBD2 (5 bases). Germline V CDR1 and CDR2: SEHNR, FQNEAQ (reference sequence). The CDR3 is 14 amino acids. The V end was cut by 5 bases, the J end by 7 bases, with 16 bases between. This chain's CDR3 is CASSPRAGSYTQYF. CDR3 nucleotide sequence: TGTGCCAGCAGCCCCCGCGCTGGGAGTTATACGCAGTATTTT.

This clonotype has only a few counts. The chain uses TRBV6-1 and TRBJ2-7, with 7 bases matching TRBD2. Germline assignment: CDR1 MNHNS and CDR2 SASEGT. J gave up 1 base and V 6 bases, and 9 bases lay outside the gene matches. The CDR3 loop spans 15 amino acids. CDR3 region: CASSQGLNPSYEQYF. CDR3 sequence (DNA): TGTGCCAGCAGCCAGGGACTAAACCCGTCCTACGAGCAGTACTTC.

The chain is built from TRBV7-9 and TRBJ2-7; 9 bases agree with TRBD1. Germline values: CDR1 SEHNR, CDR2 FQNEAQ (reference sequence). The CDR3 length is 14 residues. V was clipped by 5 bases and J by 4 bases; unmatched bases: 6. The CDR3 loop reads CASSQQGAVYEQYF. CDR3 DNA: TGTGCCAGCAGCCAACAGGGGGCGGTTTACGAGCAGTACTTC.

This clonotype showed up just a few times. The chain has TRBV6-1 and TRBJ1-6; possible D gene TRBD1, 6 bases. The V end lost 3 bases, the J end lost 9 bases, and 12 bases lay between the germline ends. There are 14 residues in the CDR3. Germline V CDR1 and CDR2: MNHNS, SASEGT. CDR3 nucleotide sequence: TGTGCCAGCAGTGACAGGGGATCTGGTTCACCCCTCCACTTT. This encodes CASSDRGSGSPLHF.

This clonotype was observed many times. The rearrangement joins TRBV12-3 or TRBV12-4 to TRBJ2-7; D gene ambiguous. Trimming took 2 bases from V and 2 from J, leaving 4 bases between them. CDR3 length: 12 residues. The CDR3 region is CASSLKAYEQYF. The CDR3 coding sequence is TGTGCCAGCAGTTTAAAAGCCTACGAGCAGTACTTC.

The chain employs TRBV29-1 and TRBJ2-7; possibly TRBD2 for D (6 bases). CDR3 length: 12 amino acids. Germline CDR1 and CDR2: SQVTM and ANQGSEA. Trimming removed 1 base from V and 6 bases from J, with 10 bases in between. CDR3 nucleotides: TGCAGCGTTGAAGGGGACTCGCTCGAGCAGTACTTC. This gives the protein CSVEGDSLEQYF.

The count of this clonotype is one. V and J are TRBV6-1 and TRBJ2-5; D is uncertain. The CDR3 has 18 residues. Per the germline V gene, CDR1 is MNHNS and CDR2 is SASEGT. Trimming took off 6 bases at V and 5 bases at J, with 28 bases between the two ends. The CDR3 region is CASRSPPLADTRYETQYF. The CDR3 coding sequence is TGTGCCAGCAGATCACCCCCCTTAGCAGACACAAGATATGAGACCCAGTACTTC.